Following are 9 T cell receptor beta chains from one sample sequenced in a study of technical replicates of blood from a handful of donors. Method: immunoSEQ multiplex PCR; TCRdb's copy keeps in-frame clones and lacks some. Altogether 14,000 or so clones are present, roughly four fifths being singletons, with the ten largest covering 12%. Sequencing used PBMCs. These TCRs come from a human donor in good health.

The chain is built from TRBV6-1 and TRBJ2-1; 8 bases agree with TRBD1. V trimming: 4 bases; J trimming: 6 bases; junction bases outside the gene matches: 2. CDR3 length: 13 amino acids. Germline CDR1 reads MNHNS; CDR2 reads SASEGT. This CDR3 is CASSVDRGNEQFF. The CDR3 coding sequence is TGTGCCAGCAGTGTCGACAGGGGCAATGAGCAGTTCTTC.

This clone was counted only a few times. The chain links TRBV19 to TRBJ2-5; 7 nucleotides agree with TRBD2. Trimming at V came to 5 bases and at J to 5 bases, leaving 5 bases not matched to a gene. CDR1 and CDR2 from the germline V gene are LNHDA and SQIVND (reference sequence). The CDR3 has 13 amino acids. The CDR3 coding sequence is TGTGCCAGTAGTTGGGGGGGGTCGGAGACCCAGTACTTC. Encoded protein: CASSWGGSETQYF.

The chain couples TRBV6-1 to TRBJ2-5; TRBD2 matches 8 bases. Trimming cost V 6 bases and J 4 bases; bases outside gene matches: 10. The germline CDR1 and CDR2 sequences are MNHNS and SASEGT. This CDR3 comprises 15 residues. This CDR3 reads CASRPSAGGGETQYF. CDR3 DNA: TGTGCCAGCAGGCCCTCGGCGGGAGGTGGAGAGACCCAGTACTTC.

The gene calls are TRBV28 and TRBJ1-4, with D possibly TRBD1 on 6 matching bases. Between the trimmed V and J ends, which lost 4 bases and 5 bases, there was a span of 17 bases. Germline values: CDR1 MDHEN, CDR2 SYDVKM. The CDR3 covers 16 residues. In nucleotides, the CDR3 is TGTGCCAGCAGTTACCCCTTGGGGGCTGAGAATGAAAAACTGTTTTTT. It translates to CASSYPLGAENEKLFF.

The rearrangement links TRBV19 to TRBJ2-7; 8 bases agree with TRBD1. The germline CDR1 and CDR2 sequences are LNHDA and SQIVND (reference sequence). Trimming cost V 3 bases and J 5 bases; bases outside gene matches: 3. The CDR3 consists of 13 residues. The CDR3, as DNA: TGTGCCAGTAGTATCGGACAGGGCCACGAGCAGTACTTC. Residues: CASSIGQGHEQYF.

This clone showed up just once. The chain combines TRBV5-1 with TRBJ2-3; 13 positions match TRBD2. Germline assignment: CDR1 SGHRS and CDR2 YFSETQ. The junction had 7 bases not matched to a gene; V was cut back by 3 bases and J by 6 bases. CDR3 length: 16 residues. This CDR3 reads CASSSRLAGGADTQYF. In DNA form, the CDR3 reads TGCGCCAGCAGCTCCCGACTAGCGGGAGGAGCGGATACGCAGTATTTT.

This chain connects TRBV30 to TRBJ2-7, with TRBD1 identical over 9 bases. CDR3 size: 16 residues. The V gene end was trimmed by 2 bases and the J gene end by 4 bases; junction bases not matched to a gene: 12. Germline V gene sequence: CDR1 GTSNPN, CDR2 SVGIG (reference sequence). CDR3 loop: CAWSPPAGQGRYEQYF. The CDR3 region has the DNA TGTGCCTGGAGTCCCCCGGCAGGACAGGGGCGATACGAGCAGTACTTC.

The chain employs TRBV19 and TRBJ2-4, with D possibly TRBD2 on 5 matching bases. V gave up 3 bases and J gave up 4 bases, with 13 bases separating them. CDR1 and CDR2 from the germline V gene are LNHDA and SQIVND (reference sequence). The CDR3 spans 15 residues. The CDR3 sequence: CASSMDLDWKNIQYF. The CDR3 DNA sequence: TGTGCCAGTAGTATGGATCTGGACTGGAAAAACATTCAGTACTTC.

The rearrangement uses TRBV6-5 and TRBJ2-1, with 9 bases identical to TRBD2. With V trimmed by 2 bases and J by 2 bases, 4 bases remained unmatched. The CDR3 is 16 residues long. From germline, CDR1 is MNHEY and CDR2 SVGAGI. The CDR3 region has the DNA TGTGCCAGCAGTTACATGACTAGCGGCGCCTACAATGAGCAGTTCTTC. Amino acids: CASSYMTSGAYNEQFF.